The 18 T cell receptor beta chains below come from one sample, sequenced in a study of OX40 agonist ivuxolimab in advanced cancers. Assay used: immunoSEQ multiplex PCR; TCRdb lists only in-frame clones, some missing. The repertoire consists of fewer than 40,000 clones, with about three quarters occurring once and the leading ten covering 7.5% to 10%. The source was CD4+ or CD8+ T cells sorted from blood, collected in a trial of the OX40 agonist ivuxolimab. These receptors originate from an adult with an advanced solid tumor such as melanoma, head and neck, liver or kidney cancer.

The chain has TRBV30 and TRBJ2-7; the match to TRBD2 covers 7 bases. The CDR3 covers 12 residues. The junction had 6 bases not matched to a gene; V was cut back by 7 bases and J by 3 bases. CDR1 GTSNPN and CDR2 SVGIG come from the germline V gene (reference sequence). The CDR3 sequence: CASAPGGYEQYF. The DNA of the CDR3 is TGTGCCTCGGCACCGGGAGGCTACGAGCAGTACTTC.

Remarks on this clone: The germline gene is not matched at one end of the junction; a read error may be the cause. The chain employs TRBV12-5 and TRBJ2-1, with D maybe TRBD2 (5 bases). The CDR3 runs 14 residues. The germline gives CDR1 LGHNT, CDR2 FRNRAP. The CDR3 bases are TGTGCTAGCGGTTTGGGAGTAACTATTCGTGAGCAGTTCTTC. Protein: CASGLGVTIREQFF.

This clone is medium-sized within its sample. The chain is built from TRBV11-2 and TRBJ1-3; D is unresolved. With 5 bases removed from V and 5 bases from J, the gap between germline ends came to 7 bases. Germline loops: CDR1 SGHAT, CDR2 FQNNGV. CDR3 size: 12 residues. The CDR3 region is CASSEVRNTIYF. Here the CDR3 DNA reads TGTGCCAGCAGCGAAGTTCGAAACACCATATATTTT.

The V and J genes are TRBV6-4 and TRBJ1-1, with D uncertain. V dropped 4 bases and J dropped 2 bases, with 14 bases sitting between them. The germline gives CDR1 MRHNA, CDR2 SNTAGT. The CDR3 runs to 15 residues. The CDR3 region has the DNA TGTGCCAGCAGTGGGGCCGGACGCAAAAACACTGAAGCTTTCTTT. Protein sequence: CASSGAGRKNTEAFF.

On this clone itself: In the same sample, other DNA sequences code for this CDR3. The chain carries TRBV12-5 and TRBJ2-3; D gene unclear. The CDR3 is made up of 13 amino acids. Germline loops: CDR1 LGHNT, CDR2 FRNRAP. V gave up 3 bases and J gave up 2 bases, with 6 bases separating them. For the CDR3, the DNA is TGTGCTAGTGGTTTAACATACACAGATACGCAGTATTTT. Residues: CASGLTYTDTQYF.

This clone came up a few times. The rearrangement uses TRBV4-2 and TRBJ1-2, with unresolved D. This CDR3 has 13 amino acids. Germline V gene sequence: CDR1 LGHNA, CDR2 YNFKEQ. Trimming stripped 8 bases from V and 2 bases from J, with 12 bases between. CDR3 nucleotide sequence: TGTGCCAGCTGCCCCAGTAGGAACTATGGCTACACCTTC. Amino acids: CASCPSRNYGYTF.

The V gene is TRBV27, the J gene TRBJ2-4, with D unclear. The CDR3 extends over 14 amino acids. Germline CDR1 reads MNHEY; CDR2 reads SMNVEV (reference sequence). V gave up 2 bases and J gave up 1 base, with 6 bases separating them. The CDR3 DNA sequence: TGTGCCAGCAGTTTAGCTGCGGCCAAAAACATTCAGTACTTC. It translates to CASSLAAAKNIQYF.

The rearrangement links TRBV2 to TRBJ2-4; D is unresolved. The CDR3 extends over 10 amino acids. V lost 7 bases, J lost 8 bases, and 6 bases lay in between. CDR1 and CDR2 (germline): SNHLY, FYNNEI. In DNA, the CDR3 is TGTGCCAGCAATCGTGACATTCAGTACTTC. Protein product: CASNRDIQYF.

The chain couples TRBV30 to TRBJ1-6; a possible D gene is TRBD1 (5 bases). Germline V gene sequence: CDR1 GTSNPN, CDR2 SVGIG (reference sequence). The germline V and J ends were trimmed by 5 bases and 6 bases, with 11 bases remaining between them. The CDR3 loop spans 13 amino acids. The CDR3 is CAWQGASNSPLHF. The DNA of the CDR3 is TGTGCCTGGCAGGGCGCTAGTAATTCACCCCTCCACTTT.

This clone was seen a handful of times. J is TRBJ1-6 and V is TRBV10-3; D may be TRBD1 (5 bases). Germline lookup yields CDR1 ENHRY and CDR2 SYGVKD. V shed 2 bases and J shed 10 bases, with 12 bases lying between them. This CDR3 comprises 14 residues. DNA of the CDR3: TGTGCCATCAGTGAGAGGGGAATAGAGTCACCCCTCCACTTT. Its translation: CAISERGIESPLHF.

This clone has only a few counts. The V and J genes are TRBV2 and TRBJ2-3, with TRBD2 as a possible D gene (5 bases). Germline V gives CDR1 SNHLY, CDR2 FYNNEI. The CDR3 extends over 16 amino acids. V lost 5 bases to trimming and J lost 2 bases, with 17 bases between them. The CDR3 reads CASSPSGSRVTDTQYF. Written as DNA, the CDR3 is TGTGCCAGCAGTCCCTCTGGCTCGCGGGTCACAGATACGCAGTATTTT.

In its sample, this clone ranks as medium-sized. The rearrangement joins TRBV10-3 to TRBJ2-7; the match to TRBD1 covers 8 bases. Germline CDR1 reads ENHRY; CDR2 reads SYGVKD. After removal of 6 bases from V and 5 bases from J, the junction contained 6 bases not matched to a gene. The CDR3 consists of 13 residues. The CDR3 reads CAISPTGEDEQYF. CDR3 bases: TGTGCCATCAGCCCGACAGGGGAAGACGAGCAGTACTTC.

The chain's CDR3 is CASSSGQGMTDTQYF. CDR3 nucleotides: TGTGCCAGCAGCTCCGGACAGGGGATGACAGATACGCAGTATTTT. The V gene is TRBV5-6, the J gene TRBJ2-3; 9 bases fit TRBD1. This CDR3 has 15 amino acids. The germline V gene has CDR1 SGHDT and CDR2 YYEEEE. The junction had 5 bases not matched to a gene; V was cut back by 3 bases and J by 3 bases.

V and J are TRBV7-9 and TRBJ2-1; a possible D gene is TRBD1 (6 bases). Trimming pared 3 bases from V and 12 bases from J, leaving 6 bases between. Germline values: CDR1 SEHNR, CDR2 FQNEAQ (reference sequence). The CDR3 has 10 residues. CDR3: CASSLDRQFF. The CDR3 DNA is TGTGCCAGCAGCTTGGACAGGCAGTTCTTC.

The chain links TRBV9 to TRBJ2-1; 11 bases are shared with TRBD2. The CDR3 has 16 residues. Per germline, CDR1 SGDLS and CDR2 YYNGEE. V trimming: 2 bases; J trimming: 7 bases; junction bases outside the gene matches: 8. The CDR3 sequence is CASSVGLAGGGNEQFF. The CDR3, as DNA: TGTGCCAGCAGCGTTGGTCTAGCGGGGGGTGGAAATGAGCAGTTCTTC.

The chain recombines TRBV10-3 with TRBJ1-1, with TRBD1 identical over 8 bases. The germline CDR1 and CDR2 sequences are ENHRY and SYGVKD. This CDR3 has 13 residues. The V gene end was trimmed by 10 bases and the J gene end by 3 bases; junction bases not matched to a gene: 7. CDR3 protein: CATHRGEDTEAFF. The DNA for the CDR3 is TGTGCCACTCACAGGGGGGAAGACACTGAAGCTTTCTTT.

The chain recombines TRBV2 with TRBJ2-4, with D perhaps TRBD2 (6 bases). V was cut by 6 bases and J by 1 base, with 16 bases left in between. Germline V gene sequence: CDR1 SNHLY, CDR2 FYNNEI. There are 16 residues in the CDR3. DNA of the CDR3: TGTGCCAGCAGATCCCTACGGGACTTGGCCAAAAACATTCAGTACTTC. It encodes CASRSLRDLAKNIQYF.

The CDR3 region is CARLPRAGGNTEAFF. CDR3 sequence (DNA): TGTGCCAGGTTACCCAGGGCAGGGGGCAACACTGAAGCTTTCTTT. The chain combines TRBV19 with TRBJ1-1, with 8 bases aligning to TRBD1. The CDR3 runs to 15 residues. V shed 9 bases and J 2 bases; nucleotides not matched to a gene: 11. Germline loops: CDR1 LNHDA, CDR2 SQIVND (reference sequence).